These 23 T cell receptor beta chains were all obtained from the same sample, sequenced in a study of T cell responses to AZD1222 COVID-19 vaccine. Only in-frame clones appear in the TCRdb table, and some are missing; sequencing was by immunoSEQ multiplex PCR. Here the sample spans roughly 70,000 clones, approximately 90% being singletons. The source was peripheral blood, collected 28 days after the second dose of the MenACWY control vaccine. The receptors stem from an adult who received the MenACWY meningococcal vaccine as a control.

The chain carries TRBV19 and TRBJ1-3; tentatively, D is TRBD1 (5 bases). The CDR3 extends over 15 amino acids. The germline V gene encodes CDR1 LNHDA and CDR2 SQIVND (reference sequence). The ends were cut back, 8 bases at V and 0 bases at J, with 14 bases in the middle. Here the CDR3 reads CASAGTAFSGNTIYF. The CDR3 region has the DNA TGTGCCAGTGCCGGGACGGCTTTCTCTGGAAACACCATATATTTT. The variable domain in full, with the rest retrieved from reference TRBV19 and TRBJ1-3, is DGGITQSPKYLFRKEGQNVTLSCEQNLNHDAMYWYRQDPGQGLRLIYYSQIVNDFQKGDIAEGYSVSREKKESFPLTVTSAQKNPTAFYLCASAGTAFSGNTIYFGEGSWLTVV.

The genes are TRBV14 and TRBJ1-5; D remains unclear. Trimming removed 6 bases at V and 5 bases at J, with 14 bases between. Germline V lookup: CDR1 SGHDN, CDR2 FVKESK. This CDR3 is built from 14 residues. The CDR3 region has the DNA TGTGCCAGCAGTGCAGGATCCAGCGATCAGCCCCAGCATTTT. It specifies CASSAGSSDQPQHF.

This clone showed up just a few times. This chain connects TRBV11-2 to TRBJ1-4; the match to TRBD1 covers 10 bases. Germline-derived CDR1 and CDR2 are SGHAT and FQNNGV. The CDR3 runs to 17 residues. The ends lost 5 bases at V and 7 bases at J; junction bases unmatched: 13. In nucleotides, the CDR3 is TGTGCCAGCAGCCGGACAGGGGGTTCGTTGACGATTGAAAAACTGTTTTTT. It encodes CASSRTGGSLTIEKLFF. The full variable domain, rest sourced from reference TRBV11-2 and TRBJ1-4, is EAGVAQSPRYKIIEKRQSVAFWCNPISGHATLYWYQQILGQGPKLLIQFQNNGVVDDSQLPKDRFSAERLKGVDSTLKIQPAKLEDSAVYLCASSRTGGSLTIEKLFFGSGTQLSVL.

The chain links TRBV28 to TRBJ1-4; D unclear. CDR1 MDHEN and CDR2 SYDVKM come from the germline V gene. The CDR3 sequence is 14 residues long. The germline V and J ends were trimmed by 2 bases and 6 bases, with 10 bases remaining between them. The CDR3 spells CASSLRTGDEKLFF. CDR3 sequence (DNA): TGTGCCAGCAGTTTAAGGACTGGGGATGAAAAACTGTTTTTT.

V gene TRBV5-1 combines with J gene TRBJ2-7; 8 bases are a match to TRBD2. The CDR3 consists of 14 residues. The J segment lost 3 bases and the V segment lost 2 bases, leaving 4 bases of the junction unmatched. Germline V CDR1 and CDR2: SGHRS, YFSETQ. The CDR3 nucleotides are TGCGCCAGCAGCTTCGGGGGGGCGAACTACGAGCAGTACTTC. Translating it yields CASSFGGANYEQYF.

The chain uses TRBV7-9 and TRBJ1-2, with unresolved D. CDR1 is SEHNR, CDR2 FQNEAQ, per germline (reference sequence). Trimming stripped 3 bases from V and 2 bases from J, with 10 bases between. The CDR3 runs 14 residues. The DNA of the CDR3 is TGTGCCAGCAGCTTTGAGGCTGGAAACTATGGCTACACCTTC. It is translated as CASSFEAGNYGYTF.

The rearrangement links TRBV29-1 to TRBJ1-1; TRBD1 aligns across 8 bases. Germline loops: CDR1 SQVTM, CDR2 ANQGSEA. J gave up 3 bases and V 4 bases, and 13 bases lay outside the gene matches. The CDR3 loop spans 16 amino acids. CDR3: CSVGGSGGLRYTEAFF. The CDR3 bases are TGCAGCGTTGGGGGGTCAGGGGGCTTAAGGTACACTGAAGCTTTCTTT.

This clone was counted a single time. The chain employs TRBV4-1 and TRBJ1-4, with 7 bases that match TRBD1. Germline loops: CDR1 MGHRA, CDR2 YSYEKL. The trim removed 2 bases at V and 7 bases at J, leaving 7 bases unmatched. The CDR3 has 15 residues. The CDR3 sequence is CASSQLRGSGEKLFF. As DNA, the CDR3 is TGCGCCAGCAGCCAACTCAGGGGGTCTGGTGAAAAACTGTTTTTT.

The chain joins TRBV7-2 to TRBJ2-1, with D unresolved. This CDR3 is 14 amino acids long. The germline CDR1 and CDR2 sequences are SGHTA and FQGNSA. Trimming removed 2 bases from V and 10 bases from J, with 15 bases in between. CDR3 sequence (DNA): TGTGCCAGCAGCTTAAATTACGGTGGGCAGGAGCAGTTCTTC. Translating gives CASSLNYGGQEQFF.

CDR3 sequence reads: CASSQAAGGPYEQYF. CDR3 in DNA: TGTGCCAGCAGCCAAGCCGCGGGAGGACCCTACGAGCAGTACTTC. The J gene is TRBJ2-7, the V gene TRBV3-1 (or the pseudogene TRBV3-2); 8 bases line up with TRBD2. The trim removed 1 base at V and 2 bases at J, leaving 4 bases unmatched. The CDR3 has 15 amino acids. From germline, CDR1 is LGHDT and CDR2 YNNKEL (reference sequence).

This rearrangement joins TRBV11-2 to TRBJ2-7; 13 nucleotides agree with TRBD2. V lost 4 bases to trimming and J lost 6 bases; unmatched junction nucleotides: 3. Germline V gene sequence: CDR1 SGHAT, CDR2 FQNNGV. This CDR3 spans 14 amino acids. The chain's CDR3 is CASSSGLAGVEQYF. DNA of the CDR3: TGTGCCAGCAGCTCCGGACTAGCGGGAGTCGAGCAGTACTTC.

The V gene is TRBV9, the J gene TRBJ2-7; 14 bases map to TRBD2. V dropped 3 bases and J dropped 0; count of bases not matched to a gene: 2. The CDR3 runs 16 residues. The germline CDR1 and CDR2 sequences are SGDLS and YYNGEE. Here the CDR3 DNA reads TGTGCCAGCAGCGAGGGACTAGCGGGGGCCTCCTACGAGCAGTACTTC. This sequence encodes CASSEGLAGASYEQYF.

V is TRBV6-5 and J is TRBJ1-2, with D possibly being TRBD1 (5 bases). The CDR3 runs to 15 residues. Trimming cost V 7 bases and J 8 bases, with 23 bases left between them. Germline V gene sequence: CDR1 MNHEY, CDR2 SVGAGI. The CDR3 DNA reads TGTGCCAGCACCGAATTCGGGGACTCCAAGCACGGCTACACCTTC. Amino acids: CASTEFGDSKHGYTF.

The chain uses TRBV12-5 and TRBJ2-3, with 8 bases matching TRBD1. The CDR3 spans 14 residues. Per the germline V gene, CDR1 is LGHNT and CDR2 is FRNRAP. Trimming took 5 bases from V and 2 from J; bases not matched to a gene: 3. The CDR3 here is CASGVGQVTDTQYF. DNA of the CDR3: TGTGCTAGTGGTGTGGGACAGGTCACAGATACGCAGTATTTT. The full variable domain, completed using reference TRBV12-5 and TRBJ2-3, is DARVTQTPRHKVTEMGQEVTMRCQPILGHNTVFWYRQTMMQGLELLAYFRNRAPLDDSGMPKDRFSAEMPDATLATLKIQPSEPRDSAVYFCASGVGQVTDTQYFGPGTRLTVL.

This chain joins TRBV4-3 and TRBJ1-5, with TRBD1 as a possible D gene (6 bases). Trimming left V 4 bases short and J 0 bases short, with 13 bases between. The CDR3 covers 16 residues. Germline V gives CDR1 LGHNA, CDR2 YSLEER. The CDR3 loop reads CASSPQRTVSNQPQHF. DNA for the CDR3: TGCGCCAGCAGCCCTCAACGGACAGTTAGCAATCAGCCCCAGCATTTT.

This chain uses TRBV6-6 with TRBJ1-2; 7 nucleotides line up with TRBD1. V shed 5 bases and J 4 bases; nucleotides not matched to a gene: 7. The germline gives CDR1 MNHNY, CDR2 SVGAGI (reference sequence). The CDR3 consists of 14 residues. CDR3 loop: CASSPPGQVYGYTF. CDR3 in DNA: TGTGCCAGCAGTCCCCCCGGACAGGTCTATGGCTACACCTTC.

The chain combines TRBV6-5 with TRBJ1-3; D remains ambiguous. Germline assignment: CDR1 MNHEY and CDR2 SVGAGI. V gave up 6 bases and J gave up 4 bases, with 7 bases separating them. CDR3 length: 12 residues. The CDR3 loop reads CASRGAGNTIYF. In nucleotides, the CDR3 is TGTGCCAGCAGGGGCGCAGGAAACACCATATATTTT.

This chain connects TRBV10-3 to TRBJ2-7; TRBD1 aligns across 9 bases. Looked up from germline, CDR1 is ENHRY and CDR2 is SYGVKD. The CDR3 spans 13 residues. V lost 7 bases to trimming and J lost 3 bases; unmatched junction nucleotides: 4. The CDR3 spells CAIKQGAGYEQYF. For the CDR3, the DNA is TGTGCCATCAAACAGGGGGCAGGCTACGAGCAGTACTTC.

V is TRBV9 and J is TRBJ2-7, with D possibly called TRBD1 or TRBD2 (7 bases each). V was cut by 0 bases and J by 6 bases, with 13 bases left in between. The CDR3 is 14 amino acids. Germline V CDR1 and CDR2: SGDLS, YYNGEE. The CDR3 reads CASSVAGGVAEQYF. CDR3 in DNA: TGTGCCAGCAGCGTAGCAGGGGGGGTAGCCGAGCAGTACTTC.

This chain uses TRBV29-1 with TRBJ2-7, with D perhaps given as TRBD1 or TRBD2 (5 bases each). The CDR3 is made up of 13 amino acids. V was shortened by 5 bases and J by 3 bases, with 14 bases between the two germline ends. The germline CDR1 and CDR2 sequences are SQVTM and ANQGSEA. The CDR3 loop is CSVTRGPDYEQYF. CDR3 DNA sequence: TGCAGCGTTACCCGGGGACCAGACTACGAGCAGTACTTC.

This sequence joins TRBV2 and TRBJ2-7; 9 nucleotides agree with TRBD2. CDR1 and CDR2 (germline): SNHLY, FYNNEI. The junction had 9 bases not matched to a gene; V was cut back by 5 bases and J by 4 bases. There are 15 residues in the CDR3. Written as DNA, the CDR3 is TGTGCCAGCAGTTCCGAGGGACTAGCTACGTACGAGCAGTACTTC. Its protein is CASSSEGLATYEQYF.

The chain couples TRBV28 to TRBJ1-4; D is ambiguous. Looked up from germline, CDR1 is MDHEN and CDR2 is SYDVKM. The CDR3 runs to 16 residues. The V gene lost 6 bases and the J gene lost 0 bases, with 14 bases spanning the gap. In nucleotides, the CDR3 is TGTGCCAGCAGCCCAGTTAAAGGGCCAACTAATGAAAAACTGTTTTTT. The encoded protein is CASSPVKGPTNEKLFF.

This sequence joins TRBV28 and TRBJ1-1; no reliable D call. Germline CDR1 MDHEN, CDR2 SYDVKM. The CDR3 spans 13 residues. V was shortened by 6 bases and J by 0 bases, with 8 bases between the two germline ends. As DNA, the CDR3 is TGTGCCAGCAGCCCTTATCTGAACACTGAAGCTTTCTTT. Protein product: CASSPYLNTEAFF.